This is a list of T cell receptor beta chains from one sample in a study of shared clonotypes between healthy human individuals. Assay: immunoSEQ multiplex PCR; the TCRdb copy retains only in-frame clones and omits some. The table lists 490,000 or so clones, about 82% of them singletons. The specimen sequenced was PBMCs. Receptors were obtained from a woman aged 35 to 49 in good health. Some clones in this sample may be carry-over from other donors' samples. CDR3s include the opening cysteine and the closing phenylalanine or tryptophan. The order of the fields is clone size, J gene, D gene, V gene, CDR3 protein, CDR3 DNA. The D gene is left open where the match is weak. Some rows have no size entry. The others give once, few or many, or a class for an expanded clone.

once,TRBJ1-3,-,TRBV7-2,CASSTLNSGNTIYF,TGTGCCAGCAGCACCCTGAACTCTGGAAACACCATATATTTT
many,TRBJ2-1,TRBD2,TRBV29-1,CSVARSHGGGEQFF,TGCAGCGTCGCAAGATCACACGGGGGGGGTGAGCAGTTCTTC
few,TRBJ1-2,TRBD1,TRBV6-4,CASRRDSGPYGYTF,TGTGCCAGCAGGAGGGACAGCGGGCCCTATGGCTACACCTTC
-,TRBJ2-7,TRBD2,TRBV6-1,CSSKLASEASEQYF,TGTTCCAGCAAACTAGCGTCGGAGGCCTCCGAGCAGTACTTC
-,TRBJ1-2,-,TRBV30,CAWSLGTDGYTF,TGTGCCTGGAGTCTCGGGACCGATGGCTACACCTTC
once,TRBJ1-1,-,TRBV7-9,CASEWGGLNTEAFF,TGTGCCAGCGAGTGGGGGGGATTGAACACTGAAGCTTTCTTT
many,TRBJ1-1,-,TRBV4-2,CASSNGQMNTEAFF,TGTGCCAGCAGTAATGGACAGATGAACACTGAAGCTTTCTTT
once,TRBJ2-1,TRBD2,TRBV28,CASSSSGVYNEQFF,TGTGCCAGCAGTTCTAGCGGGGTTTACAATGAGCAGTTCTTC
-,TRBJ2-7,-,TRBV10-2,CASSRQRSYEQYF,TGCGCCAGCAGCCGACAGCGGTCCTACGAGCAGTACTTC
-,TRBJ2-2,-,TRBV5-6,CASTGPGANTGELFF,TGTGCCAGCACTGGCCCGGGAGCGAACACCGGGGAGCTGTTTTTT
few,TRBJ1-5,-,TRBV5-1,CASSSFGGEGQPQHF,TGCGCCAGCAGCTCTTTCGGGGGAGAAGGTCAGCCCCAGCATTTT
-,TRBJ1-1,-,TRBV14,CASYRWARGTEAFF,TGTGCCAGCTACCGTTGGGCCCGGGGCACTGAAGCTTTCTTT
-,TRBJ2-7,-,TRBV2,CASGEQYF,TGTGCCAGCGGCGAGCAGTACTTC
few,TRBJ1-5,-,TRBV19,CATSRLLNQPQHF,TGTGCCACCTCGAGATTGTTGAATCAGCCCCAGCATTTT
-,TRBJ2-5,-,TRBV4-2,CASSQDRRSTETQYF,TGTGCCAGCAGCCAAGACAGGCGGAGCACAGAGACCCAGTACTTC
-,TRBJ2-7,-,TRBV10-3,CAISGAANEQYF,TGTGCCATCAGTGGAGCGGCGAACGAGCAGTACTTC
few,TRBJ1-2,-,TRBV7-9,CASGGYTF,TGTGCCAGCGGTGGCTACACCTTC
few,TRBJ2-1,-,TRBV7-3,CASTQGGEQFF,TGTGCCAGCACCCAGGGCGGGGAGCAGTTCTTC
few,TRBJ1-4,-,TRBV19,CASTGNWPYEKLFF,TGTGCCAGTACCGGGAATTGGCCCTATGAAAAACTGTTTTTT
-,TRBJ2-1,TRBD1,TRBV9,CASSLDTGTGVGEQFF,TGTGCCAGCAGCCTAGACACCGGGACAGGGGTAGGAGAGCAGTTCTTC
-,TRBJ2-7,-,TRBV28,CASSTPREQYF,TGTGCCAGCAGCACGCCGAGGGAGCAGTACTTC
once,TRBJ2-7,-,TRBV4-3,CASSQGGLEQYF,TGCGCCAGCAGCCAAGGAGGGCTCGAGCAGTACTTC
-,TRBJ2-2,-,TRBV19,CASSTPGPANTGELFF,TGTGCCAGTAGTACCCCCGGGCCAGCGAACACCGGGGAGCTGTTTTTT
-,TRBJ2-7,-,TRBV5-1,CASSPETHEQYF,TGCGCCAGCAGCCCCGAAACCCACGAGCAGTACTTC
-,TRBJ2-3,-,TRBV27,CASSARDPDTQYF,TGTGCCAGCAGTGCCAGGGACCCAGATACGCAGTATTTT
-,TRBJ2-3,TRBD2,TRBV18,CASSPRIAGGTDTQYF,TGTGCCAGCTCACCACGGATAGCGGGGGGCACAGATACGCAGTATTTT
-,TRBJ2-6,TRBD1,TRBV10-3,CAIKGTGLSSGANVLTF,TGTGCCATCAAAGGGACAGGGCTTAGCTCTGGGGCCAACGTCCTGACTTTC
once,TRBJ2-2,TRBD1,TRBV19,CASSHLRGTGGVTGELFF,TGTGCCAGTAGCCACCTAAGAGGGACAGGGGGCGTCACCGGGGAGCTGTTTTTT
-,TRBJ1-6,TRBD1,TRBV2,CASSLGQGASPLHF,TGTGCCAGCAGCCTGGGACAGGGAGCCTCACCCCTCCACTTT
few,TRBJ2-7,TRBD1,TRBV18,CASSGRGQTYEQYF,TGTGCCAGCTCAGGACGGGGACAGACCTACGAGCAGTACTTC
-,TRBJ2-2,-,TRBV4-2,CASSHSATNTGELFF,TGTGCCAGCAGCCACAGCGCCACGAACACCGGGGAGCTGTTTTTT
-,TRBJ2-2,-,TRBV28,CASSLVGTGELFF,TGTGCCAGCAGTTTAGTGGGCACCGGGGAGCTGTTTTTT
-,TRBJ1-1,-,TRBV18,CASSPSIPGNAEAFF,TGTGCCAGCTCACCTTCGATTCCGGGTAATGCTGAAGCTTTCTTT
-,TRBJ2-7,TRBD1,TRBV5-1,CASSTGQGLSYEQYF,TGCGCCAGCAGCACCGGACAGGGGTTATCCTACGAGCAGTACTTC
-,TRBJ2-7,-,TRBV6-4,CASSGSIRTGSYEQYF,TGTGCCAGCAGTGGATCGATCCGGACGGGATCCTACGAGCAGTACTTC
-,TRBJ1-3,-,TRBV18,CASSPSGTGNTIYF,TGTGCCAGCTCACCTTCCGGGACAGGAAACACCATATATTTT
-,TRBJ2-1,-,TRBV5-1,CASSRGRIGQFF,TGCGCCAGCAGCAGGGGAAGAATCGGGCAGTTCTTC
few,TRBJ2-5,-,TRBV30,CAWSVWGRETQYF,TGTGCCTGGAGTGTGTGGGGCCGGGAGACCCAGTACTTC
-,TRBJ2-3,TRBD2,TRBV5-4,CASRSLAAGTDTQYF,TGTGCCAGCAGATCCCTAGCGGCGGGAACAGATACGCAGTATTTT
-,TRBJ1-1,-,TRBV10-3,CAISGPGAEAFF,TGTGCCATCAGTGGCCCTGGCGCTGAAGCTTTCTTT
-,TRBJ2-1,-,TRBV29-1,CSVRNYNEQFF,TGCAGCGTCCGGAATTACAATGAGCAGTTCTTC
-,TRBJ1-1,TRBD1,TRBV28,CASSLTGSEAFF,TGTGCCAGCAGTTTGACAGGGAGTGAAGCTTTCTTT
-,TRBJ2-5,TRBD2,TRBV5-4,CASSLAVGRETQYF,TGTGCCAGCAGCTTGGCGGTCGGGAGGGAGACCCAGTACTTC
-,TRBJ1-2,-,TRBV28,CASRTRGSYGYTF,TGTGCCAGCAGAACTCGGGGGTCCTATGGCTACACCTTC
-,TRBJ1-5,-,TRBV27,CASRSGYQPRHF,TGTGCCAGCAGGTCAGGGTACCAGCCCCGGCATTTT
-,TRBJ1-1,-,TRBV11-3,CASSQGEGTEAFF,TGTGCCAGCAGCCAAGGGGAAGGGACTGAAGCTTTCTTT
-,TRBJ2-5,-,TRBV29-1,CSARQSLRIETQYF,TGCAGCGCCCGACAGTCCCTAAGGATCGAGACCCAGTACTTC
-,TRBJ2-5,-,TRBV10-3,CAIRAGTRQETQYF,TGTGCCATCAGGGCGGGGACCAGACAAGAGACCCAGTACTTC
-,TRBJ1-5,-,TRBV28,CASRIGTGRLRYSNQPQHF,TGTGCCAGCAGAATCGGCACCGGACGGCTCAGATATAGCAATCAGCCCCAGCATTTT
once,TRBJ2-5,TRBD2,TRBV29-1,CSVGPRLAQETQYF,TGCAGCGTTGGACCTCGACTAGCGCAAGAGACCCAGTACTTC
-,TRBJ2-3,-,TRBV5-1,CASRRDGDSTDTQYF,TGCGCCAGCAGACGGGACGGAGATAGCACAGATACGCAGTATTTT